These T cell receptor beta chains were read from a single sample in a study of blood T cells in healthy people across ages. MiXCR, applied by TCRdb to the 5' RACE reads, yields one record per CDR3 protein. The sample records 1.5 million to 2 million distinct CDR3 sequences, roughly 52% being singletons. Input material: blood. These receptors were collected from a woman in her thirties or forties in good health. Both conserved end residues are part of each CDR3. Fields, in order: V gene, D gene, clone size, J gene, CDR3 DNA, CDR3 protein. A D gene is named only where the DNA matches it firmly. Size values are once, few and many counts, or a class for expanded clones, and some rows have none.

v_gene: TRBV24-1
d_gene: .
abundance: .
j_gene: TRBJ1-2
CDR3nt: TGTGCCACCAGTGACTTCGGACAGAACTATGGCTACACCTTC
CDR3aa: CATSDFGQNYGYTF

v_gene: TRBV14
d_gene: TRBD1
abundance: once
j_gene: TRBJ2-7
CDR3nt: TGTGCCAGCAGCCTGTCCGGGACAGGTCTTTCTGCCTACGAGCAGTACTTC
CDR3aa: CASSLSGTGLSAYEQYF

v_gene: TRBV5-5
d_gene: TRBD1
abundance: .
j_gene: TRBJ1-6
CDR3nt: TGTGCCAGCAGCTTGTACATGGACAGGGTGGGGTCACCCCTCCACTTT
CDR3aa: CASSLYMDRVGSPLHF

v_gene: TRBV7-2
d_gene: .
abundance: once
j_gene: TRBJ2-7
CDR3nt: TGTGCCAGCAGCTTGAACAGACACTTCACCTACGAGCAGTACTTC
CDR3aa: CASSLNRHFTYEQYF

v_gene: TRBV7-4
d_gene: .
abundance: .
j_gene: TRBJ2-7
CDR3nt: TGTGCCAGCAGCATCCGGGACAACTACGAGCAGTACTTC
CDR3aa: CASSIRDNYEQYF

v_gene: TRBV4-3
d_gene: .
abundance: .
j_gene: TRBJ2-7
CDR3nt: TGCGCCAGCAGCCAAGATTGGGGTCTTAGGACCTACGAGCAGTACTTC
CDR3aa: CASSQDWGLRTYEQYF

v_gene: TRBV6-6
d_gene: .
abundance: .
j_gene: TRBJ1-5
CDR3nt: TGTGCCACCCGAGGGTTGGGGACGCACGGCAATCAGCCCCAGCATTTT
CDR3aa: CATRGLGTHGNQPQHF

v_gene: TRBV6-5
d_gene: .
abundance: .
j_gene: TRBJ1-5
CDR3nt: TGTGCCAGCAGTTTTGTGGGTGGTCAGCCCCAGCATTTT
CDR3aa: CASSFVGGQPQHF

v_gene: TRBV7-9
d_gene: .
abundance: .
j_gene: TRBJ1-2
CDR3nt: TGTGCCAGCAGTCGCGGAGTCGAAACAGGACCTGCTAACTATGGCTACACCTTC
CDR3aa: CASSRGVETGPANYGYTF

v_gene: TRBV4-1
d_gene: .
abundance: few
j_gene: TRBJ1-2
CDR3nt: TGCGCCAGCAGTTCTGACGGATACTATGGTTACACCTTC
CDR3aa: CASSSDGYYGYTF

v_gene: TRBV5-1
d_gene: .
abundance: few
j_gene: TRBJ1-4
CDR3nt: TGCGCCAGCAGCTTGAAACAGGGTGGCGAAAAACTGTTTTTT
CDR3aa: CASSLKQGGEKLFF

v_gene: TRBV20-1
d_gene: .
abundance: few
j_gene: TRBJ2-1
CDR3nt: TGCAGTGCTAGAAGCGGGCTAGCCTACAATGAGCAGTTCTTC
CDR3aa: CSARSGLAYNEQFF

v_gene: TRBV4-2
d_gene: .
abundance: .
j_gene: TRBJ2-1
CDR3nt: TGTGCCAGCAGCCAAGATCAAGGGTTGAGCTCCTACAATGAGCAGTTCTTC
CDR3aa: CASSQDQGLSSYNEQFF

v_gene: TRBV4-2
d_gene: .
abundance: .
j_gene: TRBJ2-3
CDR3nt: TGTGCCAGCAGCCAAGATCCGGCGAGCGCCGGCACAGATACGCAGTATTTT
CDR3aa: CASSQDPASAGTDTQYF

v_gene: TRBV20-1
d_gene: TRBD2
abundance: .
j_gene: TRBJ2-1
CDR3nt: TGCAGTGCGCCGTCCGGGGGGGCCCACAATGAGCAGTTCTTC
CDR3aa: CSAPSGGAHNEQFF

v_gene: TRBV5-1
d_gene: TRBD1
abundance: .
j_gene: TRBJ1-1
CDR3nt: TGCGCCAGCAGCGTCATCGGACAGGACACTGAAGCTTTCTTT
CDR3aa: CASSVIGQDTEAFF

v_gene: TRBV7-2
d_gene: .
abundance: .
j_gene: TRBJ2-7
CDR3nt: TGTACCAGCAGCTTAGAGGTCATTACGTACGAGCAGTACTTC
CDR3aa: CTSSLEVITYEQYF

v_gene: TRBV6-1
d_gene: .
abundance: .
j_gene: TRBJ1-2
CDR3nt: TGTGCCAGCAGTGAAGTAACGGCTATATCGGGAGGCTACACCTTC
CDR3aa: CASSEVTAISGGYTF

v_gene: TRBV27
d_gene: .
abundance: few
j_gene: TRBJ2-5
CDR3nt: TGTGCCAGCAGTTTGAAGGCGGCCGTTTTTGAGACCCAGTACTTC
CDR3aa: CASSLKAAVFETQYF

v_gene: TRBV9
d_gene: TRBD2
abundance: once
j_gene: TRBJ2-1
CDR3nt: TGTGCCAGCAGCGTAGTCGCTTGGGGGGGCAATGAGCAGTTCTTC
CDR3aa: CASSVVAWGGNEQFF

v_gene: TRBV20-1
d_gene: TRBD1
abundance: few
j_gene: TRBJ1-1
CDR3nt: TGCAGTGCTACGGACAGGGTCTCGATTATGGAAGCTTTCTTT
CDR3aa: CSATDRVSIMEAFF

v_gene: TRBV6-2/TRBV6-3
d_gene: TRBD2
abundance: .
j_gene: TRBJ2-7
CDR3nt: TGTGCCAGCAGTTACTCTAGCGGGGGGGCTTCCTACAATGAGCAGTACTTC
CDR3aa: CASSYSSGGASYNEQYF

v_gene: TRBV18
d_gene: .
abundance: .
j_gene: TRBJ2-7
CDR3nt: TGTGCCAGCTCGTACTACAGGGAGGAGCAGTACTTC
CDR3aa: CASSYYREEQYF

v_gene: TRBV20-1
d_gene: TRBD2
abundance: few
j_gene: TRBJ2-7
CDR3nt: TGCAGTGCTACAACTAGCGGGGGGGACCCCACCGAGCAGTACTTC
CDR3aa: CSATTSGGDPTEQYF

v_gene: TRBV7-7
d_gene: TRBD2
abundance: .
j_gene: TRBJ2-1
CDR3nt: TGTGCTAGCAGCTATAGCGGGGGGACGAACAATGAGCAGTTCTTC
CDR3aa: CASSYSGGTNNEQFF

v_gene: TRBV20-1
d_gene: TRBD1
abundance: few
j_gene: TRBJ2-1
CDR3nt: TGCAGTGCCTCTCGGACAGGGGTCTCCTACAATGAGCAGTTCTTC
CDR3aa: CSASRTGVSYNEQFF

v_gene: TRBV6-6
d_gene: TRBD1
abundance: few
j_gene: TRBJ2-7
CDR3nt: TGTGCCAGCAGTCCAAACAGGGGGAAGGGGGTCTACGAGCAGTACTTC
CDR3aa: CASSPNRGKGVYEQYF

v_gene: TRBV14
d_gene: TRBD2
abundance: .
j_gene: TRBJ2-5
CDR3nt: TGTGCCACAAGCGGGGGAGCAGAGGAGACCCAGTACTTC
CDR3aa: CATSGGAEETQYF

v_gene: TRBV6-2/TRBV6-3
d_gene: .
abundance: .
j_gene: TRBJ1-5
CDR3nt: TGTGCCACGTCCGGGACGGCCCCGATCGGGTATCAGCCCCAGCATTTT
CDR3aa: CATSGTAPIGYQPQHF

v_gene: TRBV15
d_gene: .
abundance: .
j_gene: TRBJ2-6
CDR3nt: TGTGTCACCAGCAGAGATTTAATCTCTGGGGCCAACGTCCTGACTTTC
CDR3aa: CVTSRDLISGANVLTF

v_gene: TRBV20-1
d_gene: .
abundance: few
j_gene: TRBJ2-7
CDR3nt: TGCAGTGCTAGAGAGTATCTCTACGAGCAGTACTTC
CDR3aa: CSAREYLYEQYF

v_gene: TRBV24-1
d_gene: TRBD1
abundance: .
j_gene: TRBJ1-2
CDR3nt: TGTGCCACCAGCGCCCCGGGACAGGGGGCGAATGGCTACACCTTC
CDR3aa: CATSAPGQGANGYTF

v_gene: TRBV5-1
d_gene: .
abundance: few
j_gene: TRBJ2-6
CDR3nt: TGCGCCAGCAGCTTGCGCGGGGCACAAGACTCTGGGGCCAACGTCCTGACTTTC
CDR3aa: CASSLRGAQDSGANVLTF

v_gene: TRBV7-8
d_gene: TRBD2
abundance: .
j_gene: TRBJ2-7
CDR3nt: TGTGCCAGCAGCTTAGAACTAGCGGGGGGCCGGTTATACAATGAGCAGTACTTC
CDR3aa: CASSLELAGGRLYNEQYF

v_gene: TRBV7-2
d_gene: .
abundance: .
j_gene: TRBJ2-5
CDR3nt: TGTGCCAGCAGCCCGCTAAACAGGCTCGGGGAGACCCAGTACTTC
CDR3aa: CASSPLNRLGETQYF

v_gene: TRBV6-6
d_gene: .
abundance: .
j_gene: TRBJ1-6
CDR3nt: TGCGCCAGCCATAGAGGGAACACCTTATTTAATTCACCCCTCCACTTT
CDR3aa: CASHRGNTLFNSPLHF

v_gene: TRBV28
d_gene: TRBD1
abundance: many
j_gene: TRBJ2-5
CDR3nt: TGTGCCAGCAGTTCCGGGACAGGGTATCAAGAGACCCAGTACTTC
CDR3aa: CASSSGTGYQETQYF

v_gene: TRBV20-1
d_gene: .
abundance: .
j_gene: TRBJ1-4
CDR3nt: TGCAGTGCCAGGGGCGGCAAGAATGAAAAACTGTTTTTT
CDR3aa: CSARGGKNEKLFF

v_gene: TRBV5-1
d_gene: .
abundance: few
j_gene: TRBJ2-5
CDR3nt: TGCGCCAGCAGCTTCACGGAATTTATTCAAGAGACCCAGTACTTC
CDR3aa: CASSFTEFIQETQYF

v_gene: TRBV7-9
d_gene: .
abundance: .
j_gene: TRBJ2-4
CDR3nt: TGTGCCAGCAGCTGGCCGGGGGTTTACATTCAGTACTTC
CDR3aa: CASSWPGVYIQYF

v_gene: TRBV20-1
d_gene: .
abundance: few
j_gene: TRBJ1-1
CDR3nt: TGCAGTGCTAGAGTACAGGGTATAATGAACACTGAAGCTTTCTTT
CDR3aa: CSARVQGIMNTEAFF

v_gene: TRBV20-1
d_gene: TRBD2
abundance: few
j_gene: TRBJ2-3
CDR3nt: TGCAGTGCTAGAGATCGACTAGCGAGTTTAGATACGCAGTATTTT
CDR3aa: CSARDRLASLDTQYF

v_gene: TRBV7-2
d_gene: .
abundance: .
j_gene: TRBJ2-5
CDR3nt: TGTGCCGGCAGCTTACTAGTAAACCAAGAGACCCAGTACTTC
CDR3aa: CAGSLLVNQETQYF

v_gene: TRBV28
d_gene: TRBD2
abundance: .
j_gene: TRBJ2-5
CDR3nt: TGTGCCAGCAGTCACCTAGCGGGGGGGCCCGAAGAGACCCAGTACTTC
CDR3aa: CASSHLAGGPEETQYF

v_gene: TRBV20-1
d_gene: .
abundance: few
j_gene: TRBJ1-2
CDR3nt: TGCAGTGCTAGCAAGGGGCCTGGCTACACCTTC
CDR3aa: CSASKGPGYTF

v_gene: TRBV5-6
d_gene: .
abundance: .
j_gene: TRBJ1-2
CDR3nt: TGTGCCAGCAGCTTTGGGGGATTCCTGGATGGCTACACCTTC
CDR3aa: CASSFGGFLDGYTF

v_gene: TRBV12-5
d_gene: .
abundance: few
j_gene: TRBJ2-1
CDR3nt: TGTGCTAGTGGTTTGGTGTCTGGGGGGGGCTCGGCCAATGAGCAGTTCTTC
CDR3aa: CASGLVSGGGSANEQFF

v_gene: TRBV20-1
d_gene: .
abundance: .
j_gene: TRBJ1-4
CDR3nt: TGCAGTGCTAGAAAGGGAGGGTCTAATGAAAAACTGTTTTTT
CDR3aa: CSARKGGSNEKLFF